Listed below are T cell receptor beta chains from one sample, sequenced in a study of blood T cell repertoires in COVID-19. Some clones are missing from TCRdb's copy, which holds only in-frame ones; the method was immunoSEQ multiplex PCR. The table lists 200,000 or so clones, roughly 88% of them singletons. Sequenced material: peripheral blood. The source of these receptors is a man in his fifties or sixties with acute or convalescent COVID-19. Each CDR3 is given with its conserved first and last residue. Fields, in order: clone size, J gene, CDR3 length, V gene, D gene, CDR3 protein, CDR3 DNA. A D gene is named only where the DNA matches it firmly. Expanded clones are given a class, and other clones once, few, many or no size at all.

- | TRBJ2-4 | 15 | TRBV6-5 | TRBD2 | CASSYSVAGSYIQYF | TGTGCCAGCAGTTACTCCGTAGCGGGATCCTACATTCAGTACTTC
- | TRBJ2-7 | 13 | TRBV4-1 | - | CASSQDYGVEQYF | TGCGCCAGCAGCCAAGATTACGGGGTCGAGCAGTACTTC
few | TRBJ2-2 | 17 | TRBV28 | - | CASSSGDRAYSTGELFF | TGTGCCAGCAGTTCGGGAGACAGGGCTTATAGCACCGGGGAGCTGTTTTTT
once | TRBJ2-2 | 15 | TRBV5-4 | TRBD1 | CASSLRDRGPGELFF | TGTGCCAGCAGCCTCCGGGACAGGGGCCCCGGGGAGCTGTTTTTT
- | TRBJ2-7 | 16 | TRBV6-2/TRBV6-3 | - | CASSNRLRGGGYEQYF | TGTGCCAGCAGCAACCGTCTGCGGGGAGGAGGGTACGAGCAGTACTTC
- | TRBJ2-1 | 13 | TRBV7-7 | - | CASSLSGYNEQFF | TGTGCTAGCAGTCTAAGCGGTTACAATGAGCAGTTCTTC
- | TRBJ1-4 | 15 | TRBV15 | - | CATSRDRASGAGLFF | TGTGCCACCAGCAGAGATCGGGCGTCCGGTGCGGGACTGTTTTTT
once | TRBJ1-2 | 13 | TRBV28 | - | CASSLWPGEGYTF | TGTGCCAGCAGTTTATGGCCAGGGGAGGGCTACACCTTC
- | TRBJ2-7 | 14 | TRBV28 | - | CASRQAGPPYEQYF | TGTGCCAGCAGGCAAGCAGGGCCCCCCTACGAGCAGTACTTC
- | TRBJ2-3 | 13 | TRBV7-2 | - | CASSSLPTDTQYF | TGTGCCAGCAGCTCCCTTCCCACAGATACGCAGTATTTT
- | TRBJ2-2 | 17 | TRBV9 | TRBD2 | CASSVAPSGRGTGELFF | TGTGCCAGCAGCGTAGCACCTAGCGGGAGAGGGACCGGGGAGCTGTTTTTT
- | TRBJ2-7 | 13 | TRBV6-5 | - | CASSPWRGHEQYF | TGTGCCAGCAGTCCGTGGAGGGGGCACGAGCAGTACTTC
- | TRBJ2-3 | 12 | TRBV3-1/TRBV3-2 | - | CASSDSSGTQYF | TGTGCCAGTTCCGATAGTTCTGGTACGCAGTATTTT
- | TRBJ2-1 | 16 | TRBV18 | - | CASSPVEGKSYNEQFF | TGTGCCAGCTCTCCAGTGGAGGGGAAATCCTACAATGAGCAGTTCTTC
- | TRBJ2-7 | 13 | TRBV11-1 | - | CASSFLLAHEQYF | TGTGCCAGCAGCTTTTTACTAGCCCACGAGCAGTACTTC
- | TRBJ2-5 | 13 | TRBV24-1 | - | CATGAGGQETQYF | TGTGCCACGGGGGCGGGCGGACAAGAGACCCAGTACTTC
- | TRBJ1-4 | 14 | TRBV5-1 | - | CASSLGHGYEKLFF | TGCGCCAGCAGCTTGGGTCACGGGTACGAAAAACTGTTTTTT
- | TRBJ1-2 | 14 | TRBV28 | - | CASSLFAVSYGYTF | TGTGCCAGCAGTTTATTCGCGGTCTCTTATGGCTACACCTTC
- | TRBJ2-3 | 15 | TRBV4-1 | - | CASSPAARFTDTQYF | TGCGCCAGCAGCCCCGCGGCGCGGTTCACAGATACGCAGTATTTT
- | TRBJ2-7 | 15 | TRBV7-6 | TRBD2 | CASSQRLAGGDEQYF | TGTGCCAGCAGCCAAAGACTAGCGGGAGGCGACGAGCAGTACTTC
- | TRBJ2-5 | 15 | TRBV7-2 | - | CASSPNSGLQETQYF | TGTGCCAGCAGCCCCAATAGCGGACTCCAAGAGACCCAGTACTTC
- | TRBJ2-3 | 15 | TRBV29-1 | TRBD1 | CSAGHRGANTDTQYF | TGCAGCGCTGGCCACAGGGGGGCAAACACAGATACGCAGTATTTT
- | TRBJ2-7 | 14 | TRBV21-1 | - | CASSKPSGPYEQYF | TGTGCCAGCAGCAAACCTAGCGGCCCCTACGAGCAGTACTTC
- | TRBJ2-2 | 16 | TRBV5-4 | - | CASSLDLVAGTGELFF | TGTGCCAGCAGCTTGGACCTAGTCGCGGGCACCGGGGAGCTGTTTTTT
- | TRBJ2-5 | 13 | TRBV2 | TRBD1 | CASSRDRQETQYF | TGTGCCAGCAGCCGGGACAGACAAGAGACCCAGTACTTC
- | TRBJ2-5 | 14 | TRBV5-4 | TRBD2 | CASSTGGQQETQYF | TGTGCCAGCAGCACGGGGGGGCAGCAAGAGACCCAGTACTTC
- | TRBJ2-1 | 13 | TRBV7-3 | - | CASSHGSDNEQFF | TGTGCCAGCAGCCACGGGTCCGATAATGAGCAGTTCTTC
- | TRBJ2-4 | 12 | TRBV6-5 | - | CASRSTGSIQYF | TGTGCCAGCAGAAGCACAGGGTCCATTCAGTACTTC
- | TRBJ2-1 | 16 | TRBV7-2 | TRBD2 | CASSTALSGGGREQFF | TGTGCCAGCAGCACCGCCCTTAGCGGGGGGGGCCGTGAGCAGTTCTTC
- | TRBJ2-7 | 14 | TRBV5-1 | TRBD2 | CASSDGTSGREQYF | TGCGCCAGCAGCGATGGGACTAGCGGGAGGGAGCAGTACTTC
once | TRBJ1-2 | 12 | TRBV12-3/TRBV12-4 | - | CASSFGQVGYTF | TGTGCCAGCAGTTTCGGTCAGGTTGGCTACACCTTC
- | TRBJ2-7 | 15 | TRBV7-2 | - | CASSLGSGVPYEQYF | TGTGCCAGCAGCTTAGGGTCGGGAGTCCCCTACGAGCAGTACTTC
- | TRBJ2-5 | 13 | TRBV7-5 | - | CVRRCGKQETQYF | TGTGTCAGAAGGTGCGGCAAGCAAGAGACCCAGTACTTC
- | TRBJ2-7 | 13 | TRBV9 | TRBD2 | CASSVGGGGPQYF | TGTGCCAGCAGCGTAGGGGGCGGGGGGCCCCAGTACTTC